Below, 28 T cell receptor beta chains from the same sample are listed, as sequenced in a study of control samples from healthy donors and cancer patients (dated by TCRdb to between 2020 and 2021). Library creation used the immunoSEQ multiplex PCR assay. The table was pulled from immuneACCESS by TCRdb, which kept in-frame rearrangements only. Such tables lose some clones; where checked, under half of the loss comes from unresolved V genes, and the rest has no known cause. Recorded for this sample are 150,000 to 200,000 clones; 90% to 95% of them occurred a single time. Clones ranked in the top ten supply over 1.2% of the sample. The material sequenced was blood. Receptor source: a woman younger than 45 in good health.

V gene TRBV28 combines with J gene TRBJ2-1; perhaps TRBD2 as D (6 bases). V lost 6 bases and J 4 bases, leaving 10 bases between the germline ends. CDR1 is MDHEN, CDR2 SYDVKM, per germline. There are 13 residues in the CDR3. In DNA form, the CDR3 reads TGTGCCAGCAGCCGGACTACTTACAATGAGCAGTTCTTC. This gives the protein CASSRTTYNEQFF.

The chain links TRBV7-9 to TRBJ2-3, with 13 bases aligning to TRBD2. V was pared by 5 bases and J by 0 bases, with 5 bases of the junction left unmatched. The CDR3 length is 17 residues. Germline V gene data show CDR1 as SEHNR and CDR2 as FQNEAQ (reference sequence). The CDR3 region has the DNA TGTGCCAGCAGCAGGACTAGCGGGAGCTTTAGCACAGATACGCAGTATTTT. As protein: CASSRTSGSFSTDTQYF.

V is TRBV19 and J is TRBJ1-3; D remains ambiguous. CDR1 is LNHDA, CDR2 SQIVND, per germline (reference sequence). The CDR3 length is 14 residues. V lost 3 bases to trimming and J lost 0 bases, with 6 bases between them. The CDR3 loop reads CASSMVSSGNTIYF. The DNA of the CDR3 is TGTGCCAGTAGTATGGTCAGCTCTGGAAACACCATATATTTT.

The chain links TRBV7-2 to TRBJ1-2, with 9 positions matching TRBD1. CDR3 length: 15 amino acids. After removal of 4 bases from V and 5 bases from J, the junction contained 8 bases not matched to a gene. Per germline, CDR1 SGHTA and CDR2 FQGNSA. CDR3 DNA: TGTGCCAGCAGCTCTCCCGGGACAGGGTATTATGGCTACACCTTC. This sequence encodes CASSSPGTGYYGYTF.

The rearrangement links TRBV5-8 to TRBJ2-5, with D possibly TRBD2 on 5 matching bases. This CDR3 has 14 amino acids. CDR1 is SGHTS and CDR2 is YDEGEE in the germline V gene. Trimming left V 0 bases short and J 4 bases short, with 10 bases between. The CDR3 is CASSLASLVETQYF. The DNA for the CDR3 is TGTGCCAGCAGCTTGGCCTCACTAGTAGAGACCCAGTACTTC.

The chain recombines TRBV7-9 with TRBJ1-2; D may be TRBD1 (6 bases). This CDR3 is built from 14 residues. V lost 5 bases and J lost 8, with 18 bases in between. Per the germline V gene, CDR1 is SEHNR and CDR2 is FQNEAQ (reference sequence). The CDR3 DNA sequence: TGTGCCAGCAGCCTCCCCACAGGGTGGAGGGGCTACACCTTC. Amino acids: CASSLPTGWRGYTF.

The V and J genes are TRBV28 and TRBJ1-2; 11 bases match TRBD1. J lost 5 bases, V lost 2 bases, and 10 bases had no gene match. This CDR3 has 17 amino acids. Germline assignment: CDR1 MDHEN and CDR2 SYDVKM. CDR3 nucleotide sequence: TGTGCCAGCAGTTTAGGCCCCACCGGGACAGGGGGTTATGGCTACACCTTC. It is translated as CASSLGPTGTGGYGYTF.

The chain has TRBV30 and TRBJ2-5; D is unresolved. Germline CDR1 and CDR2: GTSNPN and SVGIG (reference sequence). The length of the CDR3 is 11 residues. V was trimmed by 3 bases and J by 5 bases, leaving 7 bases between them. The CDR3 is CAWRTGETQYF. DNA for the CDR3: TGTGCCTGGAGGACCGGGGAGACCCAGTACTTC. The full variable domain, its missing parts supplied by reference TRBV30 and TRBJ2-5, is SQTIHQWPATLVQPVGSPLSLECTVEGTSNPNLYWYRQAAGRGLQLLFYSVGIGQISSEVPQNLSASRPQDRQFILSSKKLLLSDSGFYLCAWRTGETQYFGPGTRLLVL.

The CDR3 here is CASSEEGSYGYTF. CDR3 DNA: TGTGCCAGCAGTGAAGAGGGGAGCTATGGCTACACCTTC. The chain links TRBV6-1 to TRBJ1-2; D is possibly TRBD1 (5 bases). The CDR3 extends over 13 amino acids. Germline-derived CDR1 and CDR2 are MNHNS and SASEGT. V was clipped by 1 base and J by 4 bases, with 7 bases between them.

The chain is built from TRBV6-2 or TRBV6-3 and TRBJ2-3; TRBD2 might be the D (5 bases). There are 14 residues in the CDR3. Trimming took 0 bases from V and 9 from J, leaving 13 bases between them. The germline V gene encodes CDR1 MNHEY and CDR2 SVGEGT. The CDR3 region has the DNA TGTGCCAGCAGTTACTCAAGCGGTCAAGGCACGCAGTATTTT. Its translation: CASSYSSGQGTQYF.

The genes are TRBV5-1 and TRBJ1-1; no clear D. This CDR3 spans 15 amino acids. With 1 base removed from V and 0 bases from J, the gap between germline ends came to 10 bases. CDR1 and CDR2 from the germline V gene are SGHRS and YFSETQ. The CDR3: CASSLWGGLNTEAFF. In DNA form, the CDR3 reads TGCGCCAGCAGCTTGTGGGGAGGGTTGAACACTGAAGCTTTCTTT. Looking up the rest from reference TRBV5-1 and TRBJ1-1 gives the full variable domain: KAGVTQTPRYLIKTRGQQVTLSCSPISGHRSVSWYQQTPGQGLQFLFEYFSETQRNKGNFPGRFSGRQFSNSRSEMNVSTLELGDSALYLCASSLWGGLNTEAFFGQGTRLTVV.

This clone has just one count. This chain's CDR3 is CASSFDRNTEAFF. CDR3 DNA: TGTGCCAGCAGCTTCGACAGGAACACTGAAGCTTTCTTT. V and J are TRBV11-2 and TRBJ1-1; D perhaps matches TRBD1 (5 bases). The V and J ends lost 3 bases and 1 base respectively, with 6 bases between them. Germline V gives CDR1 SGHAT, CDR2 FQNNGV. CDR3 length: 13 residues.

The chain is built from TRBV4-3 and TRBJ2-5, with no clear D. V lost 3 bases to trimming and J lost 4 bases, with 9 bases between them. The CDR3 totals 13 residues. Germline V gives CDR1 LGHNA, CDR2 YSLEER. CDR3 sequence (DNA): TGCGCCAGCAGCCAGGGATGGGGAGAGACCCAGTACTTC. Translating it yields CASSQGWGETQYF.

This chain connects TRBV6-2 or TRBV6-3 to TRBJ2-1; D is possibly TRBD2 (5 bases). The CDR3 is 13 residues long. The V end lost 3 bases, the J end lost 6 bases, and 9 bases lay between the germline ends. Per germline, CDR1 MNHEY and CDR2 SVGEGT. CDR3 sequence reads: CASSYTEANEQFF. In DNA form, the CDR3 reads TGTGCCAGCAGTTATACGGAGGCCAATGAGCAGTTCTTC.

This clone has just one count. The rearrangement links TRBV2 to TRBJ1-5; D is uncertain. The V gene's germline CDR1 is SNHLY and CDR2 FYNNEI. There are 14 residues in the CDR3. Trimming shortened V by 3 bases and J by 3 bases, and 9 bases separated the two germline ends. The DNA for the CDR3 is TGTGCCAGCAGTGAGATAACGGACAATCAGCCCCAGCATTTT. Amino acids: CASSEITDNQPQHF.

The CDR3 coding sequence is TGTGCCAGCAGTTTATGGGAGGGCGGCACTGAAGCTTTCTTT. It codes for CASSLWEGGTEAFF. The chain links TRBV28 to TRBJ1-1; D unresolved. V shed 0 bases and J shed 4 bases, with 9 bases lying between them. CDR1 MDHEN and CDR2 SYDVKM come from the germline V gene. This CDR3 has 14 amino acids.

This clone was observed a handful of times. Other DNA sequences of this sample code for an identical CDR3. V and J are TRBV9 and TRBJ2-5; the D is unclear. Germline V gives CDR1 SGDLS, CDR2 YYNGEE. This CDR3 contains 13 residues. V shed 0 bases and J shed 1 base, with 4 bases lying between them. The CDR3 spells CASSVGGQETQYF. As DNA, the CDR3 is TGTGCCAGCAGCGTAGGGGGCCAAGAGACCCAGTACTTC.

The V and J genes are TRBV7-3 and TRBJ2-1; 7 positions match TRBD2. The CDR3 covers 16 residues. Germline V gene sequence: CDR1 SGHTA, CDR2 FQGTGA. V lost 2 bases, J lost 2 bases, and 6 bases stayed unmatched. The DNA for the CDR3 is TGTGCCAGCAGCTTAGGGCCTAGCGGAACCTACAATGAGCAGTTCTTC. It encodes CASSLGPSGTYNEQFF.

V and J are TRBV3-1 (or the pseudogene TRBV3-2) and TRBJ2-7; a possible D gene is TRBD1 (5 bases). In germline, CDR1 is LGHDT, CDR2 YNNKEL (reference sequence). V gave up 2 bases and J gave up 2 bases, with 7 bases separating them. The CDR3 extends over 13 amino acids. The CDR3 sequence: CASSQKGTYEQYF. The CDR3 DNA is TGTGCCAGCAGCCAAAAGGGGACCTACGAGCAGTACTTC.

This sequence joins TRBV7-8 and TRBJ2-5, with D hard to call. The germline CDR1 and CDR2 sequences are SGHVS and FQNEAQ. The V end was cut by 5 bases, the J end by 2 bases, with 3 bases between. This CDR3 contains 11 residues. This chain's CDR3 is CASSEQETQYF. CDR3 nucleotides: TGTGCCAGCAGCGAACAAGAGACCCAGTACTTC. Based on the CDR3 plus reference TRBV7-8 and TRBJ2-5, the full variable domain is GAGVSQSPRYKVAKRGQDVALRCDPISGHVSLFWYQQALGQGPEFLTYFQNEAQLDKSGLPSDRFFAERPEGSVSTLKIQRTQQEDSAVYLCASSEQETQYFGPGTRLLVL.

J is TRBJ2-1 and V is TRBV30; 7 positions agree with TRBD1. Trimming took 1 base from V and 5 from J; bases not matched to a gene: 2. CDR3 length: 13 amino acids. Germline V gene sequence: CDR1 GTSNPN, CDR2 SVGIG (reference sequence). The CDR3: CAWSEQGNNEQFF. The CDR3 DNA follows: TGTGCCTGGAGTGAACAGGGGAACAATGAGCAGTTCTTC.

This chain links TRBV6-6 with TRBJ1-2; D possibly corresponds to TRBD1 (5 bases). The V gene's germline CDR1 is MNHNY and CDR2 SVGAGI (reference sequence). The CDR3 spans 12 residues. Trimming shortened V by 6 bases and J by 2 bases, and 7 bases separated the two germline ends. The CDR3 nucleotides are TGTGCCAGCAGGGACATCAACTATGGCTACACCTTC. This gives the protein CASRDINYGYTF.

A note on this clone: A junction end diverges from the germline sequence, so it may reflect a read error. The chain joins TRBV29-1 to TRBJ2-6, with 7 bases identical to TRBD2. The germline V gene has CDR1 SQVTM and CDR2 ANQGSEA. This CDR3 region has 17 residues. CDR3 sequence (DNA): TGCAGCGTTGTTAGGGGACTAATACAAAGTCGGGCCAATGTCCTGACTTTC. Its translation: CSVVRGLIQSRANVLTF.

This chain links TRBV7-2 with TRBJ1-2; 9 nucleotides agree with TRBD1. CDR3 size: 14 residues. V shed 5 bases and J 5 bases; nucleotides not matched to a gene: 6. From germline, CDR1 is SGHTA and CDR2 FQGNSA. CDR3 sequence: CASSMLDRGYGYTF. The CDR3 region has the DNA TGTGCCAGCAGCATGCTGGACAGGGGATATGGCTACACCTTC.

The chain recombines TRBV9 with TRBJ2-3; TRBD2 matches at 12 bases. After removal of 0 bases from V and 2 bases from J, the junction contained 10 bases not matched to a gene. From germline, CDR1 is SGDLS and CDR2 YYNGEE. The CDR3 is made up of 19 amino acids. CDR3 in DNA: TGTGCCAGCAGCGTAGTAGCCGGACTAGCGGGGCGAGACACAGATACGCAGTATTTT. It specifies CASSVVAGLAGRDTDTQYF.

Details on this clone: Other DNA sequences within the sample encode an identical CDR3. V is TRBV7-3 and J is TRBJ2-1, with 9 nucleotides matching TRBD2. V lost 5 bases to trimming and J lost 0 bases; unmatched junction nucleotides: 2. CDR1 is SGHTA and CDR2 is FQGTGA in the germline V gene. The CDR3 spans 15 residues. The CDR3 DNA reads TGTGCCAGCAGCGAGACTAGCGGCTCCTACAATGAGCAGTTCTTC. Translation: CASSETSGSYNEQFF.

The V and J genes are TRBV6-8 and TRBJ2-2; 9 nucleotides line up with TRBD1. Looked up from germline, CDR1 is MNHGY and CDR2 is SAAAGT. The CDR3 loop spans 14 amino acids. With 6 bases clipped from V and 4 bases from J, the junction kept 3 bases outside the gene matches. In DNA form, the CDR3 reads TGTGCCAGCAGATCGACAGGGGGCACCGGGGAGCTGTTTTTT. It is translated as CASRSTGGTGELFF.

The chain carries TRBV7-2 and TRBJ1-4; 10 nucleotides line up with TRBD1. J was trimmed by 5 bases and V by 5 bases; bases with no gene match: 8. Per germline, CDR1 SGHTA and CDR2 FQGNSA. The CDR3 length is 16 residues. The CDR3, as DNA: TGTGCCAGCAGCCCATCGAGACAGGGGGCGAATGAAAAACTGTTTTTT. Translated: CASSPSRQGANEKLFF.